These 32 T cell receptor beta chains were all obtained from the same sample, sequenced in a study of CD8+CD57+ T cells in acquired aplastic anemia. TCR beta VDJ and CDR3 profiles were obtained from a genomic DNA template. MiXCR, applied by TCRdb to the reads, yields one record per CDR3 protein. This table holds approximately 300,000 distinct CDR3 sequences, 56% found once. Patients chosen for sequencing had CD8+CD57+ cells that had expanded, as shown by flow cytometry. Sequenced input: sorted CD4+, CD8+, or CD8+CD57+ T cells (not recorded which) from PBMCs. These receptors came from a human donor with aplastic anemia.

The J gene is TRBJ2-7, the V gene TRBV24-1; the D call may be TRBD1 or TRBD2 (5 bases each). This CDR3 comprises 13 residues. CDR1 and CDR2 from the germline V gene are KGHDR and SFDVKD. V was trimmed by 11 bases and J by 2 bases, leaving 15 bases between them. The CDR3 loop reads CASSGRDPYEQYF. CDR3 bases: TGTGCCAGCTCGGGACGAGATCCCTACGAGCAGTACTTC.

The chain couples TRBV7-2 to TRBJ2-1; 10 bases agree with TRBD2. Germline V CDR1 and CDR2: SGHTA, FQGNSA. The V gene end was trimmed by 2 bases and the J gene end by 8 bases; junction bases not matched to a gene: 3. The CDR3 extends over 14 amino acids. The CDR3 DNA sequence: TGTGCCAGCAGCTTACTAGCGGGAGTCGATGAGCAGTTCTTC. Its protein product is CASSLLAGVDEQFF.

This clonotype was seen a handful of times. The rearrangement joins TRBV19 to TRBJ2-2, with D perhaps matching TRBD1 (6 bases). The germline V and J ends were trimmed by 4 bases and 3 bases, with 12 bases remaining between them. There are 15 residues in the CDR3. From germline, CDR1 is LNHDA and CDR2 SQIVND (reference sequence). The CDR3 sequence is CASSTDRGYTGELFF. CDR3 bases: TGTGCCAGTAGTACGGACAGAGGATACACCGGGGAGCTGTTTTTT.

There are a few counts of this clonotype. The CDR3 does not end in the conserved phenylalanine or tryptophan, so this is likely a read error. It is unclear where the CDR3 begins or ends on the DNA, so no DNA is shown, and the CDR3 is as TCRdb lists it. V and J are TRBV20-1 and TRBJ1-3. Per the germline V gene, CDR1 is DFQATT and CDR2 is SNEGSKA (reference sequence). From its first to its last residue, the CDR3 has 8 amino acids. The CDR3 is CSVQPGTL.

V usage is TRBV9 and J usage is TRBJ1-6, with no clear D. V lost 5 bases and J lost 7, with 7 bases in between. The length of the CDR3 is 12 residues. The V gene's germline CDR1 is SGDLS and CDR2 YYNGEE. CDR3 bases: TGTGCCAGCAGGCCGCCGAATTCACCCCTCCACTTT. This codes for CASRPPNSPLHF.

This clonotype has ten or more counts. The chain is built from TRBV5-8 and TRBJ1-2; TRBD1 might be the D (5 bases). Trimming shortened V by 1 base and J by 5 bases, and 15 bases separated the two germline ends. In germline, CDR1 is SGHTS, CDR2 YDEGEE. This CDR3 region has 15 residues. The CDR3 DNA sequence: TGTGCCAGCAGCTTGTGGTTACAGGATGGGTATGGCTACACCTTC. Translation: CASSLWLQDGYGYTF. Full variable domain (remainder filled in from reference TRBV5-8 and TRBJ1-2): EAGVTQSPTHLIKTRGQQATLRCSPISGHTSVYWYQQALGLGLQFLLWYDEGEERNRGNFPPRFSGRQFPNYSSELNVNALELEDSALYLCASSLWLQDGYGYTFGSGTRLTVV.

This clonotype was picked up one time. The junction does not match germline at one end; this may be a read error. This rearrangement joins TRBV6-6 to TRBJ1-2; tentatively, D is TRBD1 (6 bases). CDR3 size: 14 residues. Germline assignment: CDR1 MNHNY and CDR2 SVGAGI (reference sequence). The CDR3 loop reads CAISGGGSRYGYTF. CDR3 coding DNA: TGTGCCATCAGTGGGGGCGGGTCGAGGTATGGCTACACCTTC.

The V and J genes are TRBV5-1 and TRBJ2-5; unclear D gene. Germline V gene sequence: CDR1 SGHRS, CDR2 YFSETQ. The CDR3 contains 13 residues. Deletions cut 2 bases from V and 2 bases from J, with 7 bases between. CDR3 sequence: CASSFNSQETQYF. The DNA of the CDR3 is TGCGCCAGCAGCTTTAACAGTCAAGAGACCCAGTACTTC.

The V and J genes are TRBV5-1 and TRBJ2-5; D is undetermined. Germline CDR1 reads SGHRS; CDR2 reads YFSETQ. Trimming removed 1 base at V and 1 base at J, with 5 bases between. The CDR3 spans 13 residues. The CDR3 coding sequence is TGCGCCAGCAGCTTGAATCCCCAAGAGACCCAGTACTTC. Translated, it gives CASSLNPQETQYF.

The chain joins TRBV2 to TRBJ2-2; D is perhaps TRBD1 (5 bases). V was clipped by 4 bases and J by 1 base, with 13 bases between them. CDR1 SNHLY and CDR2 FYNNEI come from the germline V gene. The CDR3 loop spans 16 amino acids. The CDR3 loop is CASSAMTDLNTGELFF. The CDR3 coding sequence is TGTGCCAGCAGTGCTATGACAGATTTGAACACCGGGGAGCTGTTTTTT.

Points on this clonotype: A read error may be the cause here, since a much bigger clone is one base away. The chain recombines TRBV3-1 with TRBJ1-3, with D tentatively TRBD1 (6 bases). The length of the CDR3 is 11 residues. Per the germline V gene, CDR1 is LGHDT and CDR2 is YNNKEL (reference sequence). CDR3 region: CASRTGSTIYF. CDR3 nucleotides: TGTGCCAGCAGGACAGGAAGCACCATATATTTT.

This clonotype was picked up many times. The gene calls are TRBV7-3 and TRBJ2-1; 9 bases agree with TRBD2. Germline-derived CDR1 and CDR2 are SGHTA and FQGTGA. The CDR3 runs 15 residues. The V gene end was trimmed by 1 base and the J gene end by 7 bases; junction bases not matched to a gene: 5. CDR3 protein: CASSLMGGGANEQFF. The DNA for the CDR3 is TGTGCCAGCAGCTTAATGGGCGGGGGGGCGAATGAGCAGTTCTTC. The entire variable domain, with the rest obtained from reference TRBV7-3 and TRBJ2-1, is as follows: GAGVSQTPSNKVTEKGKYVELRCDPISGHTALYWYRQSLGQGPEFLIYFQGTGAADDSGLPNDRFFAVRPEGSVSTLKIQRTERGDSAVYLCASSLMGGGANEQFFGPGTRLTVL.

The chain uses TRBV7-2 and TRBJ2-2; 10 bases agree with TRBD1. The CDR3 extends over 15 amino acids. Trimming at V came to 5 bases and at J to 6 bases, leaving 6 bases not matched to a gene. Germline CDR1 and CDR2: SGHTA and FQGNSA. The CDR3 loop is CASSQTGGLAGELFF. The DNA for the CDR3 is TGTGCCAGCAGCCAGACAGGGGGCCTGGCCGGGGAGCTGTTTTTT.

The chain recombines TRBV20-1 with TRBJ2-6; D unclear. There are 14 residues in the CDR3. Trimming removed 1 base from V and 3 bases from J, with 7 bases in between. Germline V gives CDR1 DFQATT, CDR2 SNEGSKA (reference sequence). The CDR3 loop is CSARGRGGANVLTF. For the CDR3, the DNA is TGCAGTGCTAGAGGACGAGGTGGGGCCAACGTCCTGACTTTC.

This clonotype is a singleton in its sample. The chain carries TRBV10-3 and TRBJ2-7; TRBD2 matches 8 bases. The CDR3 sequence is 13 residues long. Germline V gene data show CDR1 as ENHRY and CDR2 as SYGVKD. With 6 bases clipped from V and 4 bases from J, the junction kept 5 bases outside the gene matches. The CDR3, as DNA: TGTGCCATCAGAAATCGGGAGGGATACGAGCAGTACTTC. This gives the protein CAIRNREGYEQYF.

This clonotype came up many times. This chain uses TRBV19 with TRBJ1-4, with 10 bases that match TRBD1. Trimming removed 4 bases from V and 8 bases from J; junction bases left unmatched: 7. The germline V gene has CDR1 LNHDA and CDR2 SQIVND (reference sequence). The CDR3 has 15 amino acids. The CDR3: CASSTPGTGDEKLFF. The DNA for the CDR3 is TGTGCCAGTAGTACCCCCGGGACAGGGGACGAAAAACTGTTTTTT.

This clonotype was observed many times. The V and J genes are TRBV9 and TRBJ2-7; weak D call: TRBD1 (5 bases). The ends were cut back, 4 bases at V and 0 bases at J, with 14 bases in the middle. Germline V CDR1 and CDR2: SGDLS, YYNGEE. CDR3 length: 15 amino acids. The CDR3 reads CASSPGLGFSYEQYF. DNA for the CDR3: TGTGCCAGCAGCCCAGGGTTAGGGTTCTCCTACGAGCAGTACTTC.

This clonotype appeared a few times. The CDR3 reads CASSLARDSYSPLHF. For the CDR3, the DNA is TGTGCCAGCAGCTTAGCGAGGGACAGTTATTCACCCCTCCACTTT. The V gene is TRBV7-9, the J gene TRBJ1-6; the match to TRBD1 covers 7 bases. The V gene end was trimmed by 0 bases and the J gene end by 8 bases; junction bases not matched to a gene: 4. Germline assignment: CDR1 SEHNR and CDR2 FQNEAQ (reference sequence). The CDR3 is 15 residues long. The whole variable domain, remainder taken from reference TRBV7-9 and TRBJ1-6, is DTGVSQNPRHKITKRGQNVTFRCDPISEHNRLYWYRQTLGQGPEFLTYFQNEAQLEKSRLLSDRFSAERPKGSFSTLEIQRTEQGDSAMYLCASSLARDSYSPLHFGNGTRLTVT.

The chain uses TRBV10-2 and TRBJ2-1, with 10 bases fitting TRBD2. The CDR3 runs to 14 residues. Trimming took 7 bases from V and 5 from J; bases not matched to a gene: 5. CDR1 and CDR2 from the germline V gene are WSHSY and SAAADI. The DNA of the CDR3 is TGCGCCAGCACCCCTAGCGGGAGAAACAATGAGCAGTTCTTC. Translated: CASTPSGRNNEQFF.

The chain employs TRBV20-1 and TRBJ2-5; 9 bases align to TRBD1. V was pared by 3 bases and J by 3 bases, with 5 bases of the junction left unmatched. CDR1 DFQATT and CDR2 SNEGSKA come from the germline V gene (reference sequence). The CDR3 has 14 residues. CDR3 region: CSASSGTGKETQYF. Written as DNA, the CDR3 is TGCAGTGCTAGTTCCGGGACAGGGAAAGAGACCCAGTACTTC.

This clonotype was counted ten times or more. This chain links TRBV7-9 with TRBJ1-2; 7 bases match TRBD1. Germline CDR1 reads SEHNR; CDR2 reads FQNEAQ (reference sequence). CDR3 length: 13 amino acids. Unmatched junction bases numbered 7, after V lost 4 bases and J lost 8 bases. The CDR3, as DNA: TGTGCCAGCAGCTGGACAGGAGAAGGGGGCTACACCTTC. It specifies CASSWTGEGGYTF.

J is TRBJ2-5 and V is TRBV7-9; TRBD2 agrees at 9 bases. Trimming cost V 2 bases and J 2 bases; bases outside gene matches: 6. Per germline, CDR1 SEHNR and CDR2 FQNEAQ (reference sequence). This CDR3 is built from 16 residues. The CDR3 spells CASSLQRGEIQETQYF. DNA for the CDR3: TGTGCCAGCAGCTTACAGCGGGGGGAGATTCAAGAGACCCAGTACTTC.

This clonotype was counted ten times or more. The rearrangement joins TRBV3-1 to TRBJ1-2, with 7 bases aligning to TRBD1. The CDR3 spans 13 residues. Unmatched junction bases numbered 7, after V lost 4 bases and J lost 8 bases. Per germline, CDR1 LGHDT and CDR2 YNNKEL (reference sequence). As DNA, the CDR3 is TGTGCCAGCAGCCCCGGGGACAGATACGGCTACACCTTC. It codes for CASSPGDRYGYTF. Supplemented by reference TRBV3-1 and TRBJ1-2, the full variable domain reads DTAVSQTPKYLVTQMGNDKSIKCEQNLGHDTMYWYKQDSKKFLKIMFSYNNKELIINETVPNRFSPKSPDKAHLNLHINSLELGDSAVYFCASSPGDRYGYTFGSGTRLTVV.

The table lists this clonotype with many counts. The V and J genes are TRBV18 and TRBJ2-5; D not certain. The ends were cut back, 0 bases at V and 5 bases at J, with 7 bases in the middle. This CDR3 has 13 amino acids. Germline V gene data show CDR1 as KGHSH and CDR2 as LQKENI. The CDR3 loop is CASSPPSVETQYF. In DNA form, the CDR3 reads TGTGCCAGCTCACCACCGTCCGTCGAGACCCAGTACTTC.

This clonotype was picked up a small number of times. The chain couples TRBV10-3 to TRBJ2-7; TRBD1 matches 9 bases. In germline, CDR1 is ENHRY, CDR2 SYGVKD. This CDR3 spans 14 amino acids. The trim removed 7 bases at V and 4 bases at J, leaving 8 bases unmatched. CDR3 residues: CAINPGQGLYEQYF. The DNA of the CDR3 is TGTGCCATCAATCCGGGACAGGGTTTATACGAGCAGTACTTC.

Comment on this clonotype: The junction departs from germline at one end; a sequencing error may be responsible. The CDR3 reads CATGTGNEKLFF. CDR3 bases: TGTGCCACTGGGACGGGTAATGAGAAACTGTTTTTT. The chain employs TRBV2 and TRBJ1-4, with D perhaps TRBD1 (5 bases). Germline V gives CDR1 SNHLY, CDR2 FYNNEI. The CDR3 length is 12 residues.

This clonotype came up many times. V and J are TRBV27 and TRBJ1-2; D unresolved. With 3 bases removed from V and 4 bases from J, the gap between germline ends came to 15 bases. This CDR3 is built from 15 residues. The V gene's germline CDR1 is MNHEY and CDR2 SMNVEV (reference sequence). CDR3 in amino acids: CASSLGGISSYGYTF. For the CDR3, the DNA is TGTGCCAGCAGTTTGGGAGGGATCTCCTCCTATGGCTACACCTTC.

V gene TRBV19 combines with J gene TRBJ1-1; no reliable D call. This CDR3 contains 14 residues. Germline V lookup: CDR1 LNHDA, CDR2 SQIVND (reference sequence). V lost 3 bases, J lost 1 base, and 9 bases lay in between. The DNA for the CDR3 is TGTGCCAGTAGTATCAGCCAGCAGAACACTGAAGCTTTCTTT. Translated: CASSISQQNTEAFF.

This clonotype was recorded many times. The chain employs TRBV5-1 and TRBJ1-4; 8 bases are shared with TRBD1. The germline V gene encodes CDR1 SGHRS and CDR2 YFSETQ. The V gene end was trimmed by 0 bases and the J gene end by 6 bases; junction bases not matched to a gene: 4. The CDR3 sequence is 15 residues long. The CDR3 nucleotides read TGCGCCAGCAGCTTGGAGGGACAGGACTATGAAAAACTGTTTTTT. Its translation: CASSLEGQDYEKLFF. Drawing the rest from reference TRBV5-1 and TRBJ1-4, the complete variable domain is KAGVTQTPRYLIKTRGQQVTLSCSPISGHRSVSWYQQTPGQGLQFLFEYFSETQRNKGNFPGRFSGRQFSNSRSEMNVSTLELGDSALYLCASSLEGQDYEKLFFGSGTQLSVL.

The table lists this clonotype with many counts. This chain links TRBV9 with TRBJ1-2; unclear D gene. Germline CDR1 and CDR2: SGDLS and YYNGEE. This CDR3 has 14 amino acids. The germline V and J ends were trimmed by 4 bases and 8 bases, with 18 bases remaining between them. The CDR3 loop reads CASSRGVGPAGYTF. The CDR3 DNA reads TGTGCCAGCAGCCGAGGAGTAGGGCCGGCGGGCTACACCTTC.

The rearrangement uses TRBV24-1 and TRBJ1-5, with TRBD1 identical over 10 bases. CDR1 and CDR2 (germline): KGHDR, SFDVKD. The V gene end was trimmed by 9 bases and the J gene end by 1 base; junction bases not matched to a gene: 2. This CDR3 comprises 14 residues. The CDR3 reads CATSGQGSNQPQHF. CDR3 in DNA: TGTGCCACCTCGGGACAGGGGAGCAATCAGCCCCAGCATTTT.

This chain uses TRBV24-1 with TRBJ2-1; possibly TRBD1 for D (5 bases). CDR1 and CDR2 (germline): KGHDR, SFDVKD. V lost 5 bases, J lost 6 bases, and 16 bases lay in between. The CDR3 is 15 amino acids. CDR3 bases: TGTGCCACCAGTGCAGTCAGGGTCGCTGGCAATGAGCAGTTCTTC. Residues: CATSAVRVAGNEQFF.